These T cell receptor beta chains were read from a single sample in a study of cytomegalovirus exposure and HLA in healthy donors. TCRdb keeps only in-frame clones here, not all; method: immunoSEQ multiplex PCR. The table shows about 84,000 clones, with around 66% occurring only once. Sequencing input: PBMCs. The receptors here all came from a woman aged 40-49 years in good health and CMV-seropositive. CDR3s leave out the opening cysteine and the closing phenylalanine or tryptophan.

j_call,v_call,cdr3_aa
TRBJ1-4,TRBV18,ASSPRAGGVGTTNEKLF
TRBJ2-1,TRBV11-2,ASSRGNAGTSGYNEQF
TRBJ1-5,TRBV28,ASSSWGQGSQNQPQH
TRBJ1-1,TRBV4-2,ASSQDMLWQAF
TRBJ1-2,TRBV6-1,ASRPPGLGYT
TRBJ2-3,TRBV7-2,ASSSYLRTDTQY
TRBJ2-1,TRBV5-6,ASSSLSGFGEQF
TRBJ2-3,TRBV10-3,AIKGLAGETDTQY
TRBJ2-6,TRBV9,ASSPAGRNSGANVLT
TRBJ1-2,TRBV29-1,SVEQANNYGYT
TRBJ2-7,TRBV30,AWSVGAGGYYEQY
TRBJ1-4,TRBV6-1,ASTQFQATNEKLF
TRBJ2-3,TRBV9,ASSVVSADTQY
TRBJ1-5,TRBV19,ASKDSPNQPQH
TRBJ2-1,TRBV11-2,ASSPGLVRSNEQF
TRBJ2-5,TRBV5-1,ASSLSSGGSGETQY
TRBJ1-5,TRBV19,ASSIFRQVEQPQH
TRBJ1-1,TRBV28,ASLGRDPDTEAF
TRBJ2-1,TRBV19,ASSRGPGGRTYNEQF
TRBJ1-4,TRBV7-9,AIRDRGTNEKLF
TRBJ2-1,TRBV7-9,ASSPGQGSYNEQF
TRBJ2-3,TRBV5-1,ASNRDYGYTDTQY
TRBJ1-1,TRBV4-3,ASSPVDREGTEAF
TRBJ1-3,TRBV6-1,ASSVSQSGEGSGNTIY
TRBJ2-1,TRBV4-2,ASSQVSGSYNEQF
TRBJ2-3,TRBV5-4,ASSLDRNTDTQY
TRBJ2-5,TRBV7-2,ASSAGGGQETQY
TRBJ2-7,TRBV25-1,ASSVGQIYEQY
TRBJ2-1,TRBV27,ASSSPPSGGVNEQF
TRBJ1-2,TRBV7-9,ASSSTRGSPNYGYT
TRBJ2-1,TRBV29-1,SVVRQGDSEQF
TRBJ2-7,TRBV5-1,ASSWGGLNPYEQY
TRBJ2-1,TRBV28,ASSSVAGGKYNEQF
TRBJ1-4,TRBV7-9,ASSLSVGGNEKLF
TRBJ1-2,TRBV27,ASSLRGSSNGYT
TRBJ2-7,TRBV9,ASSPGSWGNYEQY
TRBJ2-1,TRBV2,ASRQTGDTYNEQF
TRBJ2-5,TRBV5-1,ASSFQGKETQY
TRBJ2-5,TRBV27,ASSLIPTTPETQY